This TCR beta chain was found in a study of blood T cell repertoires in COVID-19. V lost 5 bases, J lost 3 bases, and 10 bases stayed unmatched. This CDR3 is built from 15 residues. Germline CDR1 SEHNR, CDR2 FQNEAQ (reference sequence). Measured with immunoSEQ multiplex PCR; TCRdb has only the in-frame clones, and not every one. The sample consists of over 140,000 clones, more than 65% of them appearing once. V gene TRBV7-9 combines with J gene TRBJ2-7; 7 bases are shared with TRBD1. The material sequenced was peripheral blood. The TCR was taken from a woman aged 55-69 years with acute or convalescent COVID-19. The CDR3 nucleotides are TGTGCCAGCAGCATAAACAGGGGCCCCTACTACGAGCAGTACTTC. Protein product: CASSINRGPYYEQYF.